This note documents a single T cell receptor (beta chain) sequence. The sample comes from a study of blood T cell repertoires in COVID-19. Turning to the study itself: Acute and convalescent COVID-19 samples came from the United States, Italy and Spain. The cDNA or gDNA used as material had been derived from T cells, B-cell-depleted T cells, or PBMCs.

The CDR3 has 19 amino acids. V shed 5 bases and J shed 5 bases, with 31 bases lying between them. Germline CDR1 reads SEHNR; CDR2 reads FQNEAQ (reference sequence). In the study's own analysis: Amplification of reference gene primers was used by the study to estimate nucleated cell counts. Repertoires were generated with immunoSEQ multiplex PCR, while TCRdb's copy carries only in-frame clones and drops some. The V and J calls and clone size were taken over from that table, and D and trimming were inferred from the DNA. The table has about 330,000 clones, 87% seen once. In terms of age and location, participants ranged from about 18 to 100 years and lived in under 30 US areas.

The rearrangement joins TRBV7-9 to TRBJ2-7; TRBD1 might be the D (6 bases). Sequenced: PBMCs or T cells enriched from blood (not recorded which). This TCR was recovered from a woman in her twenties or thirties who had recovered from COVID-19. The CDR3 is CASSPSRARAPQGSHEQYF. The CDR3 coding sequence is TGTGCCAGCAGCCCGTCGAGAGCACGCGCCCCCCAGGGGTCTCACGAGCAGTACTTC.